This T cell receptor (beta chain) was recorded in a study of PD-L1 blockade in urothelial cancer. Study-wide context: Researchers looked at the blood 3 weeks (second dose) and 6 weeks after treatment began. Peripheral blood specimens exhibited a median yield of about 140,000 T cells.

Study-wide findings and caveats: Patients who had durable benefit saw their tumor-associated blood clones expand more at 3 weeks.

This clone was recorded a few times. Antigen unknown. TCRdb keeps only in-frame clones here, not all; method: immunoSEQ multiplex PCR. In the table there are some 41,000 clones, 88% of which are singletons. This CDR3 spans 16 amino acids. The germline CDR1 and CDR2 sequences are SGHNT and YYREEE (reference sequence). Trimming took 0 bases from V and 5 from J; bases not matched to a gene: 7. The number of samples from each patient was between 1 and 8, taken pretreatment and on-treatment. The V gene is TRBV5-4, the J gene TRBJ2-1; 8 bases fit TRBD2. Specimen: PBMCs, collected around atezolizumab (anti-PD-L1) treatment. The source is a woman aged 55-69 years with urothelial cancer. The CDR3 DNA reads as TGTGCCAGCAGCTTGGGACTAAGACTAGCGAACAATGAGCAGTTCTTC. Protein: CASSLGLRLANNEQFF.